The clone carrying this T cell receptor beta chain was found many times. Its cognate antigen is unknown. Individual cDNA molecules were tagged with unique molecular identifiers, the study reported. TCRdb processed the 5' RACE reads anew with MiXCR; each CDR3 protein has one entry. Of 43,000 or so distinct CDR3 sequences in the sample, 4% to 4.5% are singletons; the top ten hold more than 2.5%. This CDR3 has 15 residues. The data originate from a study of early T cells in non-severe SARS-CoV-2 infection. Background on the study: The study sequenced bulk RNA from unsorted whole blood, with chains unpaired.

Notes on the study in general: Lookups in VDJdb leaned toward anti-spike CD8 responses and missed private and CD4 specificities.

The specimen sequenced was whole blood. The V call is TRBV12-2, the J call TRBJ2-7. TRBV12-2 constitutes a pseudogene. The origin of this receptor is an adult who was a healthcare worker with PCR-confirmed SARS-CoV-2 infection or an uninfected control (not recorded which). As DNA, the CDR3 is TGTGCAAGTCGCCAACGCGGAACACCTCAGGACGAGCAGTACTTC. It encodes CASRQRGTPQDEQYF.